Presented here are 9 T cell receptor beta chains from one specimen sequenced in a study of post-analysis software for immune sequencing data (dated by TCRdb to between 2015 and 2017). What the authors observed across the whole study: Significantly higher frequencies in patients than in controls were found for five TRBV segments, including TRBV5-6, TRBV5-1 and TRBV20-1.

No cognate antigen is known for these TCRs. Libraries were built with PCR. The sequencer was an Illumina HiSeq 2500. To reduce PCR and sequencing biases, unique molecular identifiers were built into the TCR beta cDNA libraries. Starting from the raw public reads, TCRdb applied fastp trimming at Q25, assembled clones with MiXCR and retained in-frame beta chains. Each CDR3 protein appears once, grouped with its most common genes and DNA. The sample has some 370,000 distinct CDR3 sequences on record, less than 35% of them singletons. The top ten hold around 15% of the sample. Sequenced material: blood. Receptors originate from a girl aged 5-17 years with multiple sclerosis.

This clonotype was counted only a few times. The chain is built from TRBV7-9 and TRBJ2-1; 7 positions agree with TRBD1. The V segment lost 1 base and the J segment 2 bases; nucleotides outside the gene matches: 2. The CDR3 sequence is 15 residues long. Germline loops: CDR1 SEHNR, CDR2 FQNEAQ (reference sequence). DNA for the CDR3: TGTGCCAGCAGCTTAGGGGACAGCGCCTACAATGAGCAGTTCTTC. It specifies CASSLGDSAYNEQFF. Variable domain in full (rest from reference TRBV7-9 and TRBJ2-1): DTGVSQNPRHKITKRGQNVTFRCDPISEHNRLYWYRQTLGQGPEFLTYFQNEAQLEKSRLLSDRFSAERPKGSFSTLEIQRTEQGDSAMYLCASSLGDSAYNEQFFGPGTRLTVL.

The chain links TRBV12-3 or TRBV12-4 to TRBJ2-1; 10 nucleotides agree with TRBD1. The DNA end is a closer match to TRBJ2-7, so the J assignment may be wrong. This CDR3 region has 16 residues. CDR3 protein: CASSLATGGAYHEQYF. DNA for the CDR3: TGTGCCAGCAGCCTAGCGACAGGGGGCGCGTACCATGAGCAGTACTTC.

This clonotype came up a few times. The chain links TRBV5-1 to TRBJ1-6; D gene uncertain. The germline V gene has CDR1 SGHRS and CDR2 YFSETQ. V was pared by 4 bases and J by 9 bases, with 14 bases between. This CDR3 spans 14 amino acids. CDR3 coding DNA: TGCGCCAGCAGCATGGAGGCCAAGGGTTCACCCCTCCACTTT. Its translation: CASSMEAKGSPLHF.

This chain links TRBV7-3 with TRBJ2-7; 10 nucleotides match TRBD1. The CDR3 sequence is 14 residues long. The germline V gene has CDR1 SGHTA and CDR2 FQGTGA. The V gene end was trimmed by 4 bases and the J gene end by 6 bases; junction bases not matched to a gene: 6. CDR3 DNA: TGTGCCAGCAGCTCCTATGGGACAGGGGCCGAGCAGTACTTC. It is translated as CASSSYGTGAEQYF.

The chain couples TRBV9 to TRBJ1-1; D ambiguous. Germline-derived CDR1 and CDR2 are SGDLS and YYNGEE. This CDR3 contains 13 residues. Trimming removed 3 bases from V and 0 bases from J, with 6 bases in between. The CDR3 here is CASSAGVNTEAFF. Here the CDR3 DNA reads TGTGCCAGCAGCGCTGGGGTGAACACTGAAGCTTTCTTT.

In its sample, this clonotype was seen many times. The V and J genes are TRBV7-3 and TRBJ2-3; D is perhaps TRBD1 (6 bases). The germline V and J ends were trimmed by 4 bases and 5 bases, with 16 bases remaining between them. The CDR3 totals 15 residues. Germline assignment: CDR1 SGHTA and CDR2 FQGTGA. CDR3 amino acids: CASSSSVTGLDTQYF. The CDR3 DNA reads TGTGCCAGCAGCTCCTCTGTTACAGGGTTAGATACGCAGTATTTT.

The chain is built from TRBV2 and TRBJ1-5, with no clear D. V was cut by 7 bases and J by 0 bases, with 10 bases left in between. CDR1 and CDR2 (germline): SNHLY, FYNNEI. The CDR3 is 14 residues long. CDR3 sequence reads: CASKSSGSNQPQHF. The CDR3 DNA follows: TGTGCCAGCAAGAGTAGCGGTAGCAATCAGCCCCAGCATTTT.

This clonotype was detected only a few times. This chain uses TRBV5-1 with TRBJ2-1; D assignment may be TRBD1 or TRBD2 (5 bases each). Germline V CDR1 and CDR2: SGHRS, YFSETQ. Between the trimmed V and J ends, which lost 0 bases and 0 bases, there was a span of 7 bases. The CDR3 extends over 15 amino acids. Here the CDR3 reads CASSLEGTSYNEQFF. The DNA of the CDR3 is TGCGCCAGCAGCTTGGAGGGGACCTCCTACAATGAGCAGTTCTTC.

This clonotype came up a few times. The chain recombines TRBV5-1 with TRBJ1-1; TRBD1 agrees at 8 bases. The CDR3 extends over 17 amino acids. The ends lost 0 bases at V and 0 bases at J; junction bases unmatched: 7. CDR1 and CDR2 (germline): SGHRS, YFSETQ. CDR3 region: CASSLGTGRGLNTEAFF. For the CDR3, the DNA is TGCGCCAGCAGCTTGGGGACAGGGAGAGGGCTGAACACTGAAGCTTTCTTT.